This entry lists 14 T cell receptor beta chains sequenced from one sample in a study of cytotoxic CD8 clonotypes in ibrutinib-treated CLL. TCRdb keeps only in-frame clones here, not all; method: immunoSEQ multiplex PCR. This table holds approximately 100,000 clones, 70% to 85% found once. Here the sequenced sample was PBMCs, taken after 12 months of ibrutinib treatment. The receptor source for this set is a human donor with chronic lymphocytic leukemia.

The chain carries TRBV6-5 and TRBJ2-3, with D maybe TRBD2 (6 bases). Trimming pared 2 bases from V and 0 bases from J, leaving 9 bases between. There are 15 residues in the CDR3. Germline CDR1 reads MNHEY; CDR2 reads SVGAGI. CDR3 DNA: TGTGCCAGCAGTTACAAGGGGACTAGCACAGATACGCAGTATTTT. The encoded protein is CASSYKGTSTDTQYF.

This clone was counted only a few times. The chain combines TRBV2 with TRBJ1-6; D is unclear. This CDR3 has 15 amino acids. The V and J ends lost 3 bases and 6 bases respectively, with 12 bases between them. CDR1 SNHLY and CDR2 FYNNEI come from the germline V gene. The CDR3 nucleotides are TGTGCCAGCAGTGAGAAACGGGCCGCTAATTCACCCCTCCACTTT. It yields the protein CASSEKRAANSPLHF.

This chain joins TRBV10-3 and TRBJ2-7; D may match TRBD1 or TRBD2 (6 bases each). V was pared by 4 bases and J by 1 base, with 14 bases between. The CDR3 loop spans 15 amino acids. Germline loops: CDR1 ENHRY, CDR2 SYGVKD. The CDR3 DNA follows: TGTGCCATCAGTGGAGGAGGGGGTCAGTCCTACGAGCAGTACTTC. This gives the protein CAISGGGGQSYEQYF.

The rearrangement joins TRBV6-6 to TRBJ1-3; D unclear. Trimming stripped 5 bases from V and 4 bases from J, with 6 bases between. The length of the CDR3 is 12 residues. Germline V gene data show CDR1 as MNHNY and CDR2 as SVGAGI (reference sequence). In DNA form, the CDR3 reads TGTGCCAGCAGTGAGCAGGGAAACACCATATATTTT. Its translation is CASSEQGNTIYF.

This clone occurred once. The CDR3: CASSLMNRPYGYTF. The CDR3 nucleotides read TGTGCCAGCAGTTTAATGAATAGACCCTATGGCTACACCTTC. The chain links TRBV28 to TRBJ1-2, with unresolved D. This CDR3 spans 14 amino acids. Germline-derived CDR1 and CDR2 are MDHEN and SYDVKM. Deletions cut 2 bases from V and 4 bases from J, with 11 bases between.

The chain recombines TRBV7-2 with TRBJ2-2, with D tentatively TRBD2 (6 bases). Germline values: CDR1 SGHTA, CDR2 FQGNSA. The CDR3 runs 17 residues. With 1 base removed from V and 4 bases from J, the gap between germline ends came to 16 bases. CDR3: CASSLGRQRVITGELFF. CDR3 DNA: TGTGCCAGCAGCTTAGGGCGACAGCGGGTTATCACCGGGGAGCTGTTTTTT.

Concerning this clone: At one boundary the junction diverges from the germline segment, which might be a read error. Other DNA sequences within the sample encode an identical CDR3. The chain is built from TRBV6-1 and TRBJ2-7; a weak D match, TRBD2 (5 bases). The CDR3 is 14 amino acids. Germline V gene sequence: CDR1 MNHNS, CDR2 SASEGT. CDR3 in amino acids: CASSEIGSSYEQYF. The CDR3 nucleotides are TGTGCCAGCAGTGAGATAGGGAGCTCCTACGAGCAATACTTC.

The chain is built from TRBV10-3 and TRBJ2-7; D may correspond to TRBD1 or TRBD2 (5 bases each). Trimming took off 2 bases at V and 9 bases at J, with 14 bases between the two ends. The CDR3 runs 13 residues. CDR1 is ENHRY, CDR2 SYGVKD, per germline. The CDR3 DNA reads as TGTGCCATCAGTGAGCCGGGGCAGGTGCGGCAGTACTTC. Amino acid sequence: CAISEPGQVRQYF.

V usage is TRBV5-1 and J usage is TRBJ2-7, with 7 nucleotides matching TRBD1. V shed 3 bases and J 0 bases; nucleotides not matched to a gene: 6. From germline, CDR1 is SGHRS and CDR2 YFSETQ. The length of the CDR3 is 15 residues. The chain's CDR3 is CASSWTGLSSYEQYF. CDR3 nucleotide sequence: TGCGCCAGCAGCTGGACAGGCCTGAGCTCCTACGAGCAGTACTTC.

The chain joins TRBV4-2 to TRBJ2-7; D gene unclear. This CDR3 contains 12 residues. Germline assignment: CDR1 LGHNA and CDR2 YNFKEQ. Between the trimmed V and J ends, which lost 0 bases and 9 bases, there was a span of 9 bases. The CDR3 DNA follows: TGTGCCAGCAGCCAAGACCTTAGGGTGCAGTACTTC. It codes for CASSQDLRVQYF.

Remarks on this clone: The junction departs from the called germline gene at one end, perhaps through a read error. CDR3 loop: CSVEDRDYGYTF. The CDR3, as DNA: TGCAGCGTAGAAGACAGAGACTATGGCTACACCTTC. The chain is built from TRBV29-1 and TRBJ1-2, with a tentative D call TRBD1 (5 bases). From germline, CDR1 is SQVTM and CDR2 ANQGSEA. The CDR3 contains 12 residues.

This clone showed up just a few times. The CDR3 reads CASSRRASSIEAFF. CDR3 sequence (DNA): TGTGCCAGCAGCCGAAGGGCCAGTTCTATTGAAGCTTTCTTT. This chain links TRBV14 with TRBJ1-1; D remains unclear. Germline values: CDR1 SGHDN, CDR2 FVKESK. The V end was cut by 4 bases, the J end by 7 bases, with 16 bases between. The CDR3 totals 14 residues.

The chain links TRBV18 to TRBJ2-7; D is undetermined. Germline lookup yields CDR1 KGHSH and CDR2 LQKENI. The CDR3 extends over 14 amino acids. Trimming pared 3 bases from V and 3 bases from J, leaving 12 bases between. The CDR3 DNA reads TGTGCCAGCTCACCTGCGGACGTGCGCTACGAGCAGTACTTC. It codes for CASSPADVRYEQYF.

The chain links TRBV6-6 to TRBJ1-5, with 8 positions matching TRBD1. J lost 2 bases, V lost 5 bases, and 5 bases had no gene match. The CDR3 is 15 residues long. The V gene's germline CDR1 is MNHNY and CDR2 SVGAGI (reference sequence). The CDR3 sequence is CASSPPQGGNQPQHF. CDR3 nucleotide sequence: TGTGCCAGCAGTCCCCCACAGGGGGGCAATCAGCCCCAGCATTTT.